What follows are 9 T cell receptor beta chains derived from one specimen sequenced in a study of spatial heterogeneity in lung cancer. Time point: blood at routine non-recurrence follow-up after resection. One entry per CDR3 protein results from TCRdb running MiXCR on the 5' RACE reads. This table has roughly 110,000 distinct CDR3 sequences, 10% to 13% appearing once. This specimen consisted of PBMCs, obtained at follow-up. The receptors stem from a female donor with early-stage non-small cell lung cancer.

This clonotype was seen at least ten times. V is TRBV27 and J is TRBJ1-2; possibly TRBD1 for D (5 bases). Per the germline V gene, CDR1 is MNHEY and CDR2 is SMNVEV (reference sequence). The CDR3 loop spans 15 amino acids. V was trimmed by 5 bases and J by 5 bases, leaving 18 bases between them. In nucleotides, the CDR3 is TGTGCCAGCAGTCCGACCAGGGCGTCTCCATATGGCTACACCTTC. This encodes CASSPTRASPYGYTF.

This clonotype was seen repeatedly, ten times or more. The chain carries TRBV20-1 and TRBJ2-3; 9 bases fit TRBD2. CDR1 is DFQATT and CDR2 is SNEGSKA in the germline V gene (reference sequence). This CDR3 region has 18 residues. V lost 5 bases, J lost 0 bases, and 15 bases stayed unmatched. The DNA for the CDR3 is TGCAGTGCTCCGAGCTCGGGACTAGCCGATACTAGCACAGATACGCAGTATTTT. Amino acids: CSAPSSGLADTSTDTQYF.

Only a few counts were recorded for this clonotype. This sequence joins TRBV29-1 and TRBJ2-3; possibly TRBD2 for D (5 bases). The germline CDR1 and CDR2 sequences are SQVTM and ANQGSEA. The CDR3 loop spans 12 amino acids. V lost 4 bases, J lost 0 bases, and 5 bases lay in between. CDR3 residues: CSVAGSTDTQYF. As DNA, the CDR3 is TGCAGCGTTGCGGGGAGCACAGATACGCAGTATTTT.

This chain joins TRBV10-3 and TRBJ1-2, with D possibly matching TRBD1 (5 bases). Trimming removed 3 bases from V and 3 bases from J, with 17 bases in between. The CDR3 is 16 residues long. CDR1 is ENHRY and CDR2 is SYGVKD in the germline V gene. This CDR3 is CAISDILKDNDYGYTF. In DNA form, the CDR3 reads TGTGCCATCAGTGATATTCTGAAGGACAACGACTATGGCTACACCTTC.

Only a few counts were recorded for this clonotype. This chain connects TRBV11-2 to TRBJ2-7; 7 bases are a match to TRBD1. This CDR3 comprises 17 residues. The germline V gene encodes CDR1 SGHAT and CDR2 FQNNGV. V dropped 5 bases and J dropped 1; count of bases not matched to a gene: 14. The CDR3 bases are TGTGCCAGCAGCCGTTTGACGACAGGGTCACTTTCCTACGAGCAGTACTTC. The encoded protein is CASSRLTTGSLSYEQYF.

This chain joins TRBV7-9 and TRBJ1-1; 8 bases match TRBD1. Trimming took 8 bases from V and 6 from J; bases not matched to a gene: 11. Germline lookup yields CDR1 SEHNR and CDR2 FQNEAQ (reference sequence). This CDR3 region has 14 residues. This chain's CDR3 is CASYTGQGSSEAFF. The CDR3 DNA is TGTGCCAGCTACACCGGACAGGGATCTTCTGAAGCTTTCTTT.

This clonotype was counted a few times. This chain uses TRBV19 with TRBJ2-4; 7 bases fit TRBD1. Germline lookup yields CDR1 LNHDA and CDR2 SQIVND (reference sequence). This CDR3 region has 16 residues. V lost 2 bases, J lost 6 bases, and 10 bases stayed unmatched. Here the CDR3 reads CASSIQRQGRRNIQYF. The CDR3 bases are TGTGCCAGTAGTATACAGAGACAGGGCAGGAGAAACATTCAGTACTTC.

The chain couples TRBV11-1 to TRBJ2-7; 11 bases map to TRBD2. Germline loops: CDR1 SGHAT, CDR2 FQDESV (reference sequence). The CDR3 consists of 15 residues. Trimming took 4 bases from V and 7 from J; bases not matched to a gene: 9. The CDR3 loop reads CASSSLAGGPGEQYF. The DNA of the CDR3 is TGTGCCAGCAGCTCTTTAGCGGGAGGGCCGGGAGAGCAGTACTTC.

This clonotype showed up just a few times. The rearrangement uses TRBV6-5 and TRBJ2-5; D call uncertain. The germline V and J ends were trimmed by 4 bases and 1 base, with 7 bases remaining between them. CDR1 and CDR2 (germline): MNHEY, SVGAGI. The CDR3 is made up of 13 amino acids. The CDR3 loop is CASSFRRQETQYF. The DNA of the CDR3 is TGTGCCAGCAGTTTCCGTCGCCAAGAGACCCAGTACTTC.